This TCR beta chain was profiled in a study of blood T cell repertoires in COVID-19. Overall study: Acute-phase and convalescent COVID-19 samples originated in the United States, Italy and Spain. Sources were T cells, B-cell-depleted T cells, or PBMCs; the material itself was cDNA or gDNA.

This CDR3 is built from 18 residues. With V trimmed by 5 bases and J by 3 bases, 17 bases remained unmatched. Germline CDR1 is LNHDA and CDR2 is SQIVND (reference sequence). Per the original methods: By means of reference gene primer amplification, nucleated cell counts were estimated. Repertoires were generated with immunoSEQ multiplex PCR, while TCRdb's copy carries only in-frame clones and drops some. The V and J calls and clone size were taken over from that table, and D and trimming were inferred from the DNA. The sample consists of under 250,000 clones, 80% of them appearing once. This clone was seen a handful of times.

The chain recombines TRBV19 with TRBJ2-7; 9 nucleotides agree with TRBD2. The specimen was peripheral blood. The clonotype originates from a human donor in a cohort sampled during active COVID-19. The CDR3 DNA reads TGTGCCAGTAGTCACTGGGCTAGCGGGGTCCGGGAGGTCTACGAGCAGTACTTC. Encoded protein: CASSHWASGVREVYEQYF.